The 6 T cell receptor beta chains below come from one sample, sequenced in a study of blood T cells in healthy people across ages. Sample-barcoded 5' priming and a J-beta primer mix drove a second PCR of roughly 7 to 11 cycles. TCRdb passed the 5' RACE reads through MiXCR, listing each CDR3 protein once. The table has 750,000 to 950,000 distinct CDR3 sequences, 53% seen once; the top ten hold 40% to 50%. Sample: blood. Receptor source: a man aged 80 or over in good health.

The V call is TRBV30, the J call TRBJ2-5; weak D call: TRBD1 (6 bases). Trimming took 0 bases from V and 7 from J, leaving 15 bases between them. The germline V gene has CDR1 GTSNPN and CDR2 SVGIG (reference sequence). The CDR3 consists of 14 residues. CDR3 loop: CAWSVSRGQGTQYF. In DNA form, the CDR3 reads TGTGCCTGGAGTGTATCCAGGGGCCAGGGGACCCAGTACTTC.

CDR3 residues: CASSLGVKADIQYF. DNA for the CDR3: TGTGCCAGCAGCTTGGGTGTGAAAGCAGACATTCAGTACTTC. This chain connects TRBV5-6 to TRBJ2-4, with no clear D. V was cut by 0 bases and J by 8 bases, with 12 bases left in between. This CDR3 contains 14 residues. Germline CDR1 is SGHDT and CDR2 is YYEEEE.

The chain has TRBV7-8 and TRBJ2-1; 10 bases align to TRBD2. V was pared by 2 bases and J by 7 bases, with 14 bases of the junction left unmatched. Germline V lookup: CDR1 SGHVS, CDR2 FQNEAQ. There are 18 residues in the CDR3. The CDR3 loop reads CASSLFGPAGGPGNEQFF. CDR3 sequence (DNA): TGTGCCAGCAGCTTATTTGGACCAGCGGGAGGGCCGGGAAATGAGCAGTTCTTC.

The chain links TRBV20-1 to TRBJ2-1; no clear D. Germline V gene sequence: CDR1 DFQATT, CDR2 SNEGSKA (reference sequence). The CDR3 is 14 residues long. V lost 7 bases, J lost 1 base, and 14 bases lay in between. CDR3 sequence: CSVPWTESYNEQFF. The CDR3 DNA reads as TGCAGTGTTCCCTGGACCGAGTCCTACAATGAGCAGTTCTTC.

The chain combines TRBV29-1 with TRBJ2-3; D may be TRBD1 (6 bases). The germline V and J ends were trimmed by 3 bases and 1 base, with 8 bases remaining between them. The CDR3 has 13 residues. The germline V gene encodes CDR1 SQVTM and CDR2 ANQGSEA. DNA for the CDR3: TGCAGCGTTGAGGACAGACGCACAGATACGCAGTATTTT. Protein product: CSVEDRRTDTQYF.

The chain carries TRBV7-3 and TRBJ1-2; 8 positions agree with TRBD1. The CDR3 loop spans 14 amino acids. The trim removed 5 bases at V and 8 bases at J, leaving 10 bases unmatched. Germline V CDR1 and CDR2: SGHTA, FQGTGA. The CDR3 DNA follows: TGTGCCAGCAGCGCAACAGGGGGGTCGCGCGGCTACACCTTC. It encodes CASSATGGSRGYTF.